The entry that follows covers one T cell receptor (beta chain) sequence. The table came from immunoSEQ multiplex PCR; TCRdb's copy has only in-frame clones and leaves some out. This table has about 17,000 clones, around 87% appearing once. This sample is drawn from a study of T cell changes during pregnancy in multiple sclerosis. Germline assignment: CDR1 SGHDN and CDR2 FVKESK. This CDR3 has 17 amino acids. The V gene end was trimmed by 0 bases and the J gene end by 6 bases; junction bases not matched to a gene: 9. The J gene is TRBJ2-1, the V gene TRBV14; TRBD1 aligns across 9 bases. This specimen consisted of CD8+ T cells from peripheral blood mononuclear cells, obtained in the third trimester of pregnancy. The clonotype comes from a female donor in good health, enrolled as a control in a pregnancy study. In nucleotides, the CDR3 is TGTGCCAGCAGCCAAGATCCGCGACAGGGGGTGGGCAATGAGCAGTTCTTC. Its protein product is CASSQDPRQGVGNEQFF. The whole variable domain, filled in from reference TRBV14 and TRBJ2-1, reads EAGVTQFPSHSVIEKGQTVTLRCDPISGHDNLYWYRRVMGKEIKFLLHFVKESKQDESGMPNNRFLAERTGGTYSTLKVQPAELEDSGVYFCASSQDPRQGVGNEQFFGPGTRLTVL.